A single sample gave rise to the 6 T cell receptor beta chains below, sequenced in a study of T cell repertoires in cytomegalovirus infection. TCRdb re-called the reads through MiXCR, storing one row per CDR3 protein. The sample includes 550,000 to 700,000 distinct CDR3 sequences, about 40% of them seen just once. Antigen specificity for these receptors is unknown. The sequences come from cultured PBMCs, collected from culture after CMV antigen stimulation. All receptors derive from a human donor in good health (CMV status not recorded). Some clones in this sample may be carry-over from other donors' samples.

V is TRBV7-6 and J is TRBJ1-6; D unclear. The V gene lost 1 base and the J gene lost 2 bases, with 6 bases spanning the gap. The CDR3 is made up of 15 amino acids. Germline CDR1 and CDR2: SGHVS and FNYEAQ. The CDR3 region is CASSLDSTYNSPLHF. In nucleotides, the CDR3 is TGTGCCAGCAGCTTAGACAGTACCTATAATTCACCCCTCCACTTT. Based on the CDR3 plus reference TRBV7-6 and TRBJ1-6, the full variable domain is GAGVSQSPRYKVTKRGQDVALRCDPISGHVSLYWYRQALGQGPEFLTYFNYEAQQDKSGLPNDRFSAERPEGSISTLTIQRTEQRDSAMYRCASSLDSTYNSPLHFGNGTRLTVT.

Here the CDR3 DNA reads TGTGCCATCAGTGAGTCTCCAGCCGCCCAAAGGGATGGCTACACCTTC. It specifies CAISESPAAQRDGYTF. This chain joins TRBV10-3 and TRBJ1-2; D is uncertain. The CDR3 covers 16 residues. Germline values: CDR1 ENHRY, CDR2 SYGVKD. Trimming took off 0 bases at V and 6 bases at J, with 17 bases between the two ends.

The chain is built from TRBV7-2 and TRBJ2-7, with D tentatively TRBD2 (5 bases). The V and J ends lost 2 bases and 6 bases respectively, with 11 bases between them. The CDR3 totals 13 residues. Germline V CDR1 and CDR2: SGHTA, FQGNSA. The CDR3: CASSLSGSPEQYF. The CDR3 region has the DNA TGTGCCAGCAGCTTAAGTGGGAGCCCCGAGCAGTACTTC.

This clonotype was seen a handful of times. The chain combines TRBV27 with TRBJ2-4, with D maybe TRBD1 (6 bases). The CDR3 is 13 residues long. The V end lost 6 bases, the J end lost 1 base, and 7 bases lay between the germline ends. Germline V gene lookup returns CDR1 MNHEY and CDR2 SMNVEV (reference sequence). CDR3 DNA: TGTGCCAGCAGGGGGGCGGCCAAAAACATTCAGTACTTC. Its translation is CASRGAAKNIQYF.

The chain recombines TRBV2 with TRBJ2-3, with D possibly TRBD1 on 5 matching bases. Germline assignment: CDR1 SNHLY and CDR2 FYNNEI. Between the trimmed V and J ends, which lost 8 bases and 0 bases, there was a span of 9 bases. CDR3 length: 13 residues. In DNA, the CDR3 is TGTGCCAGCTGCAGGGTCAGCACAGATACGCAGTATTTT. The encoded protein is CASCRVSTDTQYF.

The V and J genes are TRBV10-3 and TRBJ2-1, with 9 bases identical to TRBD1. Germline loops: CDR1 ENHRY, CDR2 SYGVKD. Trimming at V came to 3 bases and at J to 3 bases, leaving 9 bases not matched to a gene. The CDR3 has 17 residues. As DNA, the CDR3 is TGTGCCATCAGTGATAAAGTCCGGGACAGGGTCTACAATGAGCAGTTCTTC. It specifies CAISDKVRDRVYNEQFF.